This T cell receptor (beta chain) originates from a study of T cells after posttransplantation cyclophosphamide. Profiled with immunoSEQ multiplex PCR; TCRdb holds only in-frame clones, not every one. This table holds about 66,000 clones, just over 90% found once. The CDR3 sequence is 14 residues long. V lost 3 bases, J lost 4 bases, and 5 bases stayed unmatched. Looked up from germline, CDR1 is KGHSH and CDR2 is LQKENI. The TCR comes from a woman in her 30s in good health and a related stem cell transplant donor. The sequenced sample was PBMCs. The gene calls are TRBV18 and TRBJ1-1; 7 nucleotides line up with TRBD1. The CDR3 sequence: CASSPSGGGTEAFF. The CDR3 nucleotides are TGTGCCAGCTCACCTTCAGGGGGAGGCACTGAAGCTTTCTTT. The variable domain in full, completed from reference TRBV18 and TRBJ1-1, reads NAGVMQNPRHLVRRRGQEARLRCSPMKGHSHVYWYRQLPEEGLKFMVYLQKENIIDESGMPKERFSAEFPKEGPSILRIQQVVRGDSAAYFCASSPSGGGTEAFFGQGTRLTVV.